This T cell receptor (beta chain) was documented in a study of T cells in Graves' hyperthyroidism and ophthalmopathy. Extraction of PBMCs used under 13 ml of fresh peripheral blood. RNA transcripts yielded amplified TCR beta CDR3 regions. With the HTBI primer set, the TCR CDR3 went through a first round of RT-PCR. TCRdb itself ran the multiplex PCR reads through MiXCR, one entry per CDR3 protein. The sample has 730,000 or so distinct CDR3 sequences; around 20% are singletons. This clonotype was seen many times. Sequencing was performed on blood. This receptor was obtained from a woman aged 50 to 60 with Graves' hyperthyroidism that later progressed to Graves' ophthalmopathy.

The CDR3 DNA sequence: TGTGCCAGCAGTTCGTCAGGGAAAGAGACCCAGTACTTC. This translates into CASSSSGKETQYF. This chain joins TRBV12-3 or TRBV12-4 and TRBJ2-5, with D maybe TRBD1 (5 bases). The CDR3 is made up of 13 amino acids. V was pared by 4 bases and J by 3 bases, with 9 bases between.